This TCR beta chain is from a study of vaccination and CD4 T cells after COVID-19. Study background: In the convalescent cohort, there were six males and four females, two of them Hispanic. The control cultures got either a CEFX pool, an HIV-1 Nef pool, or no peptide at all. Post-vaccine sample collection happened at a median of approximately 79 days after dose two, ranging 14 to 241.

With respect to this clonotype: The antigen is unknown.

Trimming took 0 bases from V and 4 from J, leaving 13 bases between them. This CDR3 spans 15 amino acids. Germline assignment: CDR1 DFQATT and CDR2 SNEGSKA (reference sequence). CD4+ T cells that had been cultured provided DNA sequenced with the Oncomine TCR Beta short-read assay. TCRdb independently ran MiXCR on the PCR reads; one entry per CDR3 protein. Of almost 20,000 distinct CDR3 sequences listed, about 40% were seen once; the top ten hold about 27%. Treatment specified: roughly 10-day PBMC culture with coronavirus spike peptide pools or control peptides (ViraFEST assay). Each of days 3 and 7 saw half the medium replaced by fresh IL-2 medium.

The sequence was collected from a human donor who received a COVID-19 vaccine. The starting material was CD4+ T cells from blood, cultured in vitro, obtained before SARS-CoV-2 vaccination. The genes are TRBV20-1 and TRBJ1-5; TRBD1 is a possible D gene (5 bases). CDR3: CSARDMGQRNQPQHF. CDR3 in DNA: TGCAGTGCTAGAGATATGGGGCAGCGGAATCAGCCCCAGCATTTT.